What follows are 2 T cell receptor beta chains derived from one specimen sequenced in a study of tumor and adjacent non-tumor tissue in lung cancer. RNA was extracted from bulk tissue without any cell sorting. Three rounds of nested PCR, following a modified ARM-PCR protocol, produced the TCRbeta library. TCRdb itself ran the multiplex PCR reads through MiXCR, one entry per CDR3 protein. The table lists some 200,000 distinct CDR3 sequences, 70% to 75% of them singletons. Sequencing was carried out using lung tumor tissue. The receptors originated from a man aged 55 to 70 with non-small cell lung cancer.

This clonotype was counted ten times or more. The chain recombines TRBV13 with TRBJ1-1; tentative D call: TRBD1 (5 bases). V was trimmed by 3 bases and J by 11 bases, leaving 22 bases between them. There are 15 residues in the CDR3. Germline CDR1 PRHDT, CDR2 FYEKMQ (reference sequence). The CDR3 nucleotides are TGTGCCAGCAGCTTCGGGACTTTTCAGGGCGGGAGCGCTTTCTTT. Encoded protein: CASSFGTFQGGSAFF.

This clonotype was seen more than once but under ten times. The V gene is TRBV12-5, the J gene TRBJ2-3; 7 nucleotides align to TRBD1. The CDR3 contains 15 residues. From germline, CDR1 is LGHNT and CDR2 FRNRAP. The junction had 5 bases not matched to a gene; V was cut back by 5 bases and J by 0 bases. CDR3 bases: TGTGCTAGTGGTACGGGGACAGCGAGCACAGATACGCAGTATTTT. It is translated as CASGTGTASTDTQYF.